This TCR beta chain was observed in a study of cytomegalovirus exposure and HLA in healthy donors. This PCR relied on a set of 60 Vbeta primers and 13 Jbeta primers. Produced via immunoSEQ multiplex PCR; TCRdb's table is partial and in-frame only. The data contain about 140,000 clones, around 86% of them singletons. Study-wide results and caveats: The authors enumerated 150 to 200 TCR beta chains as linked to cytomegalovirus. Relative to equally common others, HLA-associated TCR beta chains showed greater clonal expansion in a later analysis.

About this clone: Antigen unknown.

The receptor's source is a woman between 50 and 59 years old in good health and CMV-seropositive. What was sequenced was PBMCs.

CDR3 sequence: CASTPHRGSYNEQFF. The CDR3 DNA is TGTGCCAGCACCCCCCACAGGGGTTCCTACAATGAGCAGTTCTTC. V and J are TRBV6-5 and TRBJ2-1, with TRBD1 identical over 7 bases. CDR1 is MNHEY, CDR2 SVGAGI, per germline. J gave up 1 base and V 7 bases, and 7 bases lay outside the gene matches. The CDR3 has 15 residues.